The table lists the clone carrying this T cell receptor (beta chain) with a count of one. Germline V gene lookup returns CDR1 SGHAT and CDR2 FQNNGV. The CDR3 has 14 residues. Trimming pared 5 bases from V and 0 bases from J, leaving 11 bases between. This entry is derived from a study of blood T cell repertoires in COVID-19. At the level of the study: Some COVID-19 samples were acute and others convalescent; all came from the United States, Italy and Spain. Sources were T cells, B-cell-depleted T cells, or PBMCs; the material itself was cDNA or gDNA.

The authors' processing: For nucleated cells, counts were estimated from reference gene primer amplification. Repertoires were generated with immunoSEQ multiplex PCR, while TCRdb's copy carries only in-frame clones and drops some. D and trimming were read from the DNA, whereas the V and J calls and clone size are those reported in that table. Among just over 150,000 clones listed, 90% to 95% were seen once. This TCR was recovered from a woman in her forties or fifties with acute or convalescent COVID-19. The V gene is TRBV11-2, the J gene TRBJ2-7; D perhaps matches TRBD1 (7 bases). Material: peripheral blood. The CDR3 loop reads CASSRQGLSYEQYF. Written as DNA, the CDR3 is TGTGCCAGCAGCCGACAGGGACTCTCCTACGAGCAGTACTTC.